The 18 T cell receptor beta chains presented below share a single source sample, sequenced in a study of blood T cell repertoires in COVID-19. The repertoire was sequenced with immunoSEQ multiplex PCR; TCRdb's copy has only in-frame clones and lacks some. Of hundreds of thousands of clones detected, 65% to 90% appear once; the ten largest clones hold just under 7.5%. What was sequenced was peripheral blood. These receptors were obtained from a woman in her forties or fifties with acute or convalescent COVID-19.

The chain has TRBV20-1 and TRBJ1-2; a possible D gene is TRBD1 (5 bases). The CDR3 runs 11 residues. Germline CDR1 DFQATT, CDR2 SNEGSKA (reference sequence). Trimming left V 7 bases short and J 3 bases short, with 9 bases between. CDR3 DNA: TGCAGTGTTGGGGGGGACTATGGCTACACCTTC. This codes for CSVGGDYGYTF.

The count of this clone is one. The V and J genes are TRBV4-2 and TRBJ2-3; no clear D gene. This CDR3 has 14 residues. Between the trimmed V and J ends, which lost 1 base and 4 bases, there was a span of 9 bases. The V gene's germline CDR1 is LGHNA and CDR2 YNFKEQ. CDR3 coding DNA: TGTGCCAGCAGCCAAGGAACTCATCCAGATACGCAGTATTTT. Its protein product is CASSQGTHPDTQYF.

J is TRBJ1-3 and V is TRBV5-6, with no clear D. The CDR3 has 14 amino acids. Per the germline V gene, CDR1 is SGHDT and CDR2 is YYEEEE. V dropped 3 bases and J dropped 0 bases, with 7 bases sitting between them. CDR3 in amino acids: CASSYKPSGNTIYF. The CDR3 nucleotides are TGTGCCAGCAGCTACAAACCCTCTGGAAACACCATATATTTT.

The V and J genes are TRBV7-9 and TRBJ1-2; 8 bases match TRBD1. Germline V gene data show CDR1 as SEHNR and CDR2 as FQNEAQ (reference sequence). This CDR3 comprises 18 residues. J was trimmed by 2 bases and V by 0 bases; bases with no gene match: 11. The CDR3 sequence: CASSLALGPGQENYGYTF. As DNA, the CDR3 is TGTGCCAGCAGCTTAGCGTTAGGACCGGGACAGGAGAACTATGGCTACACCTTC.

The chain carries TRBV5-4 and TRBJ1-2; D remains ambiguous. V shed 0 bases and J shed 3 bases, with 9 bases lying between them. Germline-derived CDR1 and CDR2 are SGHNT and YYREEE (reference sequence). The CDR3 covers 14 residues. CDR3: CASSLGGRDYGYTF. DNA for the CDR3: TGTGCCAGCAGCTTGGGCGGGCGCGACTATGGCTACACCTTC.

This sequence joins TRBV28 and TRBJ2-5, with 8 bases lining up with TRBD1. V dropped 2 bases and J dropped 3; count of bases not matched to a gene: 5. This CDR3 has 15 residues. Germline V gene data show CDR1 as MDHEN and CDR2 as SYDVKM. CDR3 region: CASSLDRGLKETQYF. The CDR3 bases are TGTGCCAGCAGTTTAGACAGGGGCCTTAAAGAGACCCAGTACTTC.

CDR3 region: CASSEGGGGEKLFF. The CDR3 region has the DNA TGTGCCAGCAGTGAAGGAGGGGGCGGTGAAAAACTGTTTTTT. This chain links TRBV6-1 with TRBJ1-4; 7 positions match TRBD1. CDR1 is MNHNS, CDR2 SASEGT, per germline. CDR3 length equals 14 residues. With V trimmed by 1 base and J by 7 bases, 3 bases remained unmatched.

This clone was observed once. The J gene is TRBJ2-7, the V gene TRBV7-2; 9 bases map to TRBD1. Losses at the gene ends were 5 bases for V and 6 bases for J; bases not matched to a gene: 11. Germline V gene sequence: CDR1 SGHTA, CDR2 FQGNSA. This CDR3 has 15 residues. The CDR3 region is CASSPNRDRVGEQYF. DNA for the CDR3: TGTGCCAGCAGCCCAAACCGGGACAGGGTAGGCGAGCAGTACTTC.

The chain carries TRBV6-1 and TRBJ2-4, with 7 bases identical to TRBD1. Trimming cost V 1 base and J 1 base; bases outside gene matches: 4. Germline CDR1 MNHNS, CDR2 SASEGT. The length of the CDR3 is 16 residues. CDR3 loop: CASSEEKDRAKNIQYF. CDR3 in DNA: TGTGCCAGCAGTGAAGAAAAGGACAGGGCCAAAAACATTCAGTACTTC.

This clone showed up just once. The chain is built from TRBV13 and TRBJ1-1, with D hard to call. Germline V gives CDR1 PRHDT, CDR2 FYEKMQ (reference sequence). This CDR3 has 15 amino acids. Trimming took 0 bases from V and 4 from J, leaving 12 bases between them. The CDR3 sequence is CASSLGEEGGTEAFF. CDR3 DNA sequence: TGTGCCAGCAGCTTAGGCGAGGAGGGTGGCACTGAAGCTTTCTTT.

Notes on this clone: The same CDR3 can be traced to other DNA sequences in this sample. The chain links TRBV28 to TRBJ1-5; D may be TRBD1 (5 bases). V lost 5 bases and J lost 2, with 13 bases in between. The CDR3 has 15 amino acids. The germline CDR1 and CDR2 sequences are MDHEN and SYDVKM. The CDR3 region has the DNA TGTGCCAGCAGTACGGGGGGGGACGGCAATCAGCCCCAGCATTTT. This gives the protein CASSTGGDGNQPQHF. Full variable domain (missing parts from reference TRBV28 and TRBJ1-5): DVKVTQSSRYLVKRTGEKVFLECVQDMDHENMFWYRQDPGLGLRLIYFSYDVKMKEKGDIPEGYSVSREKKERFSLILESASTNQTSMYLCASSTGGDGNQPQHFGDGTRLSIL.

The V and J genes are TRBV4-1 and TRBJ1-4; perhaps TRBD1 as D (6 bases). This CDR3 has 18 residues. Germline CDR1 and CDR2: MGHRA and YSYEKL. V gave up 0 bases and J gave up 3 bases, with 17 bases separating them. The CDR3 DNA is TGCGCCAGCAGCCAAGACCTGGTGCAGGGGCGATCTAATGAAAAACTGTTTTTT. Translation: CASSQDLVQGRSNEKLFF.

The chain carries TRBV11-3 and TRBJ2-3; the match to TRBD2 covers 7 bases. CDR1 is SGHNT, CDR2 YENEEA, per germline. With 5 bases clipped from V and 3 bases from J, the junction kept 5 bases outside the gene matches. This CDR3 is built from 14 residues. The CDR3 reads CASSPGLITDTQYF. The DNA for the CDR3 is TGTGCCAGCAGCCCGGGACTAATAACAGATACGCAGTATTTT.

For this clone: Other DNA sequences in the sample encode the same CDR3. This chain connects TRBV30 to TRBJ1-1; D remains ambiguous. Germline loops: CDR1 GTSNPN, CDR2 SVGIG (reference sequence). CDR3 length: 11 residues. The V and J ends lost 4 bases and 0 bases respectively, with 3 bases between them. This CDR3 is CAWILNTEAFF. For the CDR3, the DNA is TGTGCCTGGATCTTGAACACTGAAGCTTTCTTT.

This rearrangement joins TRBV25-1 to TRBJ1-2; 7 nucleotides align to TRBD1. V shed 10 bases, J shed 6 bases, and the junction held 14 bases outside the gene matches. The CDR3 sequence is 14 residues long. The germline V gene encodes CDR1 MGHDK and CDR2 SYGVNS. CDR3 nucleotide sequence: TGTGCCACCTCCGGACAGGCCGGGATAAATGGCTACACCTTC. Residues: CATSGQAGINGYTF.

This clone was counted between two and nine times. The gene calls are TRBV25-1 and TRBJ2-3; 8 nucleotides align to TRBD2. This CDR3 is built from 14 residues. Germline assignment: CDR1 MGHDK and CDR2 SYGVNS. V shed 10 bases, J shed 3 bases, and the junction held 9 bases outside the gene matches. This CDR3 reads CANSHLAGTDTQYF. The CDR3 DNA reads as TGTGCCAATTCACATTTAGCGGGAACAGATACGCAGTATTTT.

Turning to this clone: One junction end disagrees with the germline gene, perhaps due to a read error. This chain uses TRBV5-6 with TRBJ1-1, with TRBD1 matching 9 bases. The CDR3 contains 15 residues. The germline CDR1 and CDR2 sequences are SGHDT and YYEEEE. In DNA, the CDR3 is TGTGCCAGCAGCAACCGGGACAGGGTGAAGACTGAAGCTTTCTTT. This translates into CASSNRDRVKTEAFF.

The rearrangement links TRBV5-1 to TRBJ2-2; D is perhaps TRBD1 (5 bases). Trimming cost V 5 bases and J 6 bases, with 11 bases left between them. The CDR3 is made up of 13 amino acids. Germline loops: CDR1 SGHRS, CDR2 YFSETQ. This CDR3 reads CASRYQGSGELFF. CDR3 DNA sequence: TGCGCCAGCAGGTATCAGGGATCCGGGGAGCTGTTTTTT.